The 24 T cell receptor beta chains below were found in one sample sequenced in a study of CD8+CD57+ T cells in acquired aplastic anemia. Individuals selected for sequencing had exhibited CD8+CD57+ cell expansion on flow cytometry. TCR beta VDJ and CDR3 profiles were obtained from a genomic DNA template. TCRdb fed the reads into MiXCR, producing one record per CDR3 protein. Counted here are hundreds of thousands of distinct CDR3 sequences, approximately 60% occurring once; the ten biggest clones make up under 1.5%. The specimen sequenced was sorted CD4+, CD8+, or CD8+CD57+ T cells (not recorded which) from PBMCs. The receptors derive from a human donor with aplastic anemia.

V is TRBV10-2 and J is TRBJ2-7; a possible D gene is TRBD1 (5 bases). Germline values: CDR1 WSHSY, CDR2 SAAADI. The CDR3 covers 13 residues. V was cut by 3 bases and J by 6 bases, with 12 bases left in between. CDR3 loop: CASSEGRVSEQYF. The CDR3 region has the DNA TGCGCCAGCAGTGAAGGCAGGGTAAGCGAGCAGTACTTC.

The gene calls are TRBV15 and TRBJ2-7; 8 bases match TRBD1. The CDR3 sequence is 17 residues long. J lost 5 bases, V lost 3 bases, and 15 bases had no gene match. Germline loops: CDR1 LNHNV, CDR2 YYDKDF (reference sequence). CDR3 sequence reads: CATSSVIGTGSRHEQYF. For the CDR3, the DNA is TGTGCCACCAGCAGCGTGATAGGGACAGGCAGCCGGCACGAGCAGTACTTC.

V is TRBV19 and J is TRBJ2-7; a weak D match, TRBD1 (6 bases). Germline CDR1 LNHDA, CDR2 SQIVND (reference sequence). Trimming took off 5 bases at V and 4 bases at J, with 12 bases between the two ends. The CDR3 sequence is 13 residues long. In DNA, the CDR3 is TGTGCCAGTAGTCTCGACAGGAGATACGAGCAGTACTTC. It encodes CASSLDRRYEQYF.

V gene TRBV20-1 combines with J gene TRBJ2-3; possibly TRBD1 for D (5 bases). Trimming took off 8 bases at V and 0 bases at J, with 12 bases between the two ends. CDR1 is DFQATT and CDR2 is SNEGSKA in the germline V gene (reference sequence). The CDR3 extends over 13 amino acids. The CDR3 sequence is CSTGAGSTDTQYF. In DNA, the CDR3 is TGCAGTACCGGAGCAGGGAGCACAGATACGCAGTATTTT.

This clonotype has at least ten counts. CDR3 nucleotides: TGTGCCAGTAGTACGGGGACAGGTCATAATTCACCCCTCCACTTT. It encodes CASSTGTGHNSPLHF. This chain uses TRBV19 with TRBJ1-6, with 8 bases matching TRBD1. The CDR3 has 15 amino acids. The germline CDR1 and CDR2 sequences are LNHDA and SQIVND (reference sequence). J lost 5 bases, V lost 4 bases, and 4 bases had no gene match.

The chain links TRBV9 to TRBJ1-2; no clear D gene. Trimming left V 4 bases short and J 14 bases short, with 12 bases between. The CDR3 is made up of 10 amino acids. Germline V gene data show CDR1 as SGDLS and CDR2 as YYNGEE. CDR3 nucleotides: TGTGCCAGCAGCCCCGGTCGGGTAACCTTC. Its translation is CASSPGRVTF.

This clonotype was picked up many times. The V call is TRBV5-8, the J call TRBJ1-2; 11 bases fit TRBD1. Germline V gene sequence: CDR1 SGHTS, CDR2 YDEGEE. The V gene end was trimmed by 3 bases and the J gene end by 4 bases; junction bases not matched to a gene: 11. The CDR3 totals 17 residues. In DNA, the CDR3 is TGTGCCAGCAGCTGGACAGGGGGCGTCGTACCGAGCTATGGCTACACCTTC. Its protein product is CASSWTGGVVPSYGYTF.

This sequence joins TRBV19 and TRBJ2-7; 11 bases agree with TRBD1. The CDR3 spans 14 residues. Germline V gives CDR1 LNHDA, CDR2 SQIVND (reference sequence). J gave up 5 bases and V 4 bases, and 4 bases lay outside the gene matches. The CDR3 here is CASSTGTGGDEQYF. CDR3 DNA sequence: TGTGCCAGTAGTACCGGGACAGGGGGGGACGAGCAGTACTTC.

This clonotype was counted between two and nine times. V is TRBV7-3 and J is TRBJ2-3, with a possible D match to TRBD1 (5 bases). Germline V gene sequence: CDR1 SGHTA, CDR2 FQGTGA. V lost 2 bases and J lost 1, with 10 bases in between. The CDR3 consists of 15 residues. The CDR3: CASSLEQVGTDTQYF. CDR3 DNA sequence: TGTGCCAGCAGCTTAGAACAGGTTGGCACAGATACGCAGTATTTT.

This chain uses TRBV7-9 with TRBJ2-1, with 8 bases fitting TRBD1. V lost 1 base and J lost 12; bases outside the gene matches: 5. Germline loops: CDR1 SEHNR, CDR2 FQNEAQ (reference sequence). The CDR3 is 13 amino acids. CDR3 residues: CASSLGQGNMQFF. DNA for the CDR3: TGTGCCAGCAGCTTAGGACAGGGGAATATGCAGTTCTTC.

CDR3 in amino acids: CATSDLEGANLKDTQYF. The CDR3 DNA is TGTGCCACCAGTGATTTGGAGGGGGCAAACCTAAAGGATACGCAGTATTTT. The chain uses TRBV24-1 and TRBJ2-3; 7 bases match TRBD1. The CDR3 has 17 amino acids. The ends lost 0 bases at V and 6 bases at J; junction bases unmatched: 11. The germline V gene encodes CDR1 KGHDR and CDR2 SFDVKD.

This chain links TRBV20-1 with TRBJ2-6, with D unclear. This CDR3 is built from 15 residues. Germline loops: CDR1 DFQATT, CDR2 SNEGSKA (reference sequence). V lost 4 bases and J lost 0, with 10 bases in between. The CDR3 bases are TGCAGTGCTACCCGACGGGCCTCTGGGGCCAACGTCCTGACTTTC. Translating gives CSATRRASGANVLTF.

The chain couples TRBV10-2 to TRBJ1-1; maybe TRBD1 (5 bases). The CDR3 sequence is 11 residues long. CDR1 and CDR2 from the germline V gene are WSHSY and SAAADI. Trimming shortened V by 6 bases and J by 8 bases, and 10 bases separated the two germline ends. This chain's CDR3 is CASRTGGEAFF. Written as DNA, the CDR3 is TGCGCCAGCAGGACCGGGGGAGAAGCTTTCTTT.

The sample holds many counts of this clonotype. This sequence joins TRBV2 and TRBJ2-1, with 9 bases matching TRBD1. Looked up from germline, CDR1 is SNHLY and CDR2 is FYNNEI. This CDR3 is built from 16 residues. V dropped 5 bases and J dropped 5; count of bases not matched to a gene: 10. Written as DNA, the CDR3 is TGTGCCAGCAGTCCGCCCCAGACAGGGGGTCACAATGAGCAGTTCTTC. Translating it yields CASSPPQTGGHNEQFF. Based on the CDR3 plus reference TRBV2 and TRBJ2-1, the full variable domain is EPEVTQTPSHQVTQMGQEVILRCVPISNHLYFYWYRQILGQKVEFLVSFYNNEISEKSEIFDDQFSVERPDGSNFTLKIRSTKLEDSAMYFCASSPPQTGGHNEQFFGPGTRLTVL.

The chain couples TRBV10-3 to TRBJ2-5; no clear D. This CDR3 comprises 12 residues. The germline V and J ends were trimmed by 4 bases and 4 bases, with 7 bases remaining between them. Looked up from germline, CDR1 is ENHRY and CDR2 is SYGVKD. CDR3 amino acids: CAISARPETQYF. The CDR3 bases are TGTGCCATCAGTGCCCGCCCAGAGACCCAGTACTTC.

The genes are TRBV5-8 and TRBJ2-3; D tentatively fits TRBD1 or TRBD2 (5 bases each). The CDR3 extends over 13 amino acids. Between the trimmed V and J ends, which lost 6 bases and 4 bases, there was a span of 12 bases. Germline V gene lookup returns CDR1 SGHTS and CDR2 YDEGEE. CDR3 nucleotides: TGTGCCAGCAACCCGGGGCAAGCAGATACGCAGTATTTT. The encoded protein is CASNPGQADTQYF.

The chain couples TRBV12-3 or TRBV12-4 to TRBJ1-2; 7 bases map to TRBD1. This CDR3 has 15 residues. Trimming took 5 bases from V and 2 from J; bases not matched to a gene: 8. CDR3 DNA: TGTGCCAGCAGTCCACAGGGGACAATCAACTATGGCTACACCTTC. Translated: CASSPQGTINYGYTF.

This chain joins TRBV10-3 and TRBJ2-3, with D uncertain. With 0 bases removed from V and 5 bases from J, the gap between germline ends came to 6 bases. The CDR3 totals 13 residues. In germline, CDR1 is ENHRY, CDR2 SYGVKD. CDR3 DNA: TGTGCCATCAGTGAGTCCCCGGGAGATACGCAGTATTTT. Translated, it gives CAISESPGDTQYF.

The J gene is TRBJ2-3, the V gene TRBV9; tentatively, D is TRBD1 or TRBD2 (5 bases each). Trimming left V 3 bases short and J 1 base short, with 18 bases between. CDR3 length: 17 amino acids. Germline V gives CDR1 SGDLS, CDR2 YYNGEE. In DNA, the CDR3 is TGTGCCAGCAGCGGGAGGACAAGGGGATTGGGCACAGATACGCAGTATTTT. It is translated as CASSGRTRGLGTDTQYF.

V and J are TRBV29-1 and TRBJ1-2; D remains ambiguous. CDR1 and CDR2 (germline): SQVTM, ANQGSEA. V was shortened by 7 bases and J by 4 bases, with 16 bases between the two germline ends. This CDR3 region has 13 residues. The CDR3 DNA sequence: TGCAGCGACAAATCCTTGACGGGCTATGGCTACACCTTC. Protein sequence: CSDKSLTGYGYTF.

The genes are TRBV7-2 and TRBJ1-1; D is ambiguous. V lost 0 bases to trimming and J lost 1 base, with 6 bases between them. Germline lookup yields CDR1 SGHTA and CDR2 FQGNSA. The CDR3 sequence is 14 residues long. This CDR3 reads CASSLASWNTEAFF. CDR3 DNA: TGTGCCAGCAGCTTAGCGTCGTGGAACACTGAAGCTTTCTTT.

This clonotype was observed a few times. DNA for the CDR3: TGCAGTGCTAGAGGGCGGATGCGAGAGGCTGAAGCTTTCTTT. This gives the protein CSARGRMREAEAFF. This chain connects TRBV20-1 to TRBJ1-1; D not resolved. The CDR3 sequence is 14 residues long. The V gene's germline CDR1 is DFQATT and CDR2 SNEGSKA (reference sequence). The germline V and J ends were trimmed by 1 base and 6 bases, with 15 bases remaining between them.

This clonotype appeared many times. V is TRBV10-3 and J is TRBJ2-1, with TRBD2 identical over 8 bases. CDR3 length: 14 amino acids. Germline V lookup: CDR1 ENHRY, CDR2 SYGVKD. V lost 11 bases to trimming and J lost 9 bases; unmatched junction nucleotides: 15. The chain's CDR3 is CAANTGGPISEQFF. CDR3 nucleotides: TGTGCCGCGAATACGGGGGGGCCAATCAGTGAGCAGTTCTTC.

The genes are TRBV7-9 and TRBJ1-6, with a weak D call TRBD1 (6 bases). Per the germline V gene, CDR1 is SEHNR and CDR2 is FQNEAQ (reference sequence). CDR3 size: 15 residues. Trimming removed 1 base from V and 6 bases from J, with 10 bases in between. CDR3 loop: CASSLDRVINSPLHF. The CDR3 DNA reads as TGTGCCAGCAGCTTAGACAGGGTGATTAATTCACCCCTCCACTTT. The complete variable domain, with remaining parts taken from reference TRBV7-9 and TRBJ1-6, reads DTGVSQNPRHKITKRGQNVTFRCDPISEHNRLYWYRQTLGQGPEFLTYFQNEAQLEKSRLLSDRFSAERPKGSFSTLEIQRTEQGDSAMYLCASSLDRVINSPLHFGNGTRLTVT.